This TCR beta chain was identified in a study of shared clonotypes between healthy human individuals. The overall study: The plates for each donor numbered three CD4 naive, three CD4 memory, two CD8 naive and one CD8 memory.

General study points: Genetic and exposure-history diversity was limited by the small donor number.

Germline CDR1 SGHDT, CDR2 YYEEEE. J was trimmed by 5 bases and V by 4 bases; bases with no gene match: 10. The CDR3 extends over 15 amino acids. Assay runs were performed at deep level. In the sorted-subset replicate PCRs, roughly 210 ng DNA, 25,000 to 30,000 T cell genomes, was used. Some clones are missing from TCRdb's copy, which holds only in-frame ones; the method was immunoSEQ multiplex PCR. Of more than 500,000 clones listed, around 96% are singletons. Of note for this clone: Its antigen remains unknown.

CD45RO-negative cells were positively selected for CCR7, leaving out terminally differentiated effector memory CD45RA+ cells. J is TRBJ2-7 and V is TRBV5-6, with TRBD1 matching over 9 bases. The receptor's source is a woman in her 30s in good health. Sequencing was done on a sample of naive CD8+ T cells sorted from blood. The CDR3 protein is CASSPPWDRVHEQYF. CDR3 sequence (DNA): TGTGCCAGCAGCCCCCCATGGGACAGGGTCCACGAGCAGTACTTC.